This entry lists 22 T cell receptor beta chains sequenced from one sample in a study of immune cell composition in non-small cell lung cancer. Method: immunoSEQ multiplex PCR; TCRdb's copy keeps in-frame clones and lacks some. The table shows 6,400 or so clones, with roughly 74% occurring only once. The material sequenced was lung tumor tissue. Receptor source: a human donor with non-small cell lung cancer.

The chain uses TRBV30 and TRBJ2-5; 7 nucleotides match TRBD1. TRBJ2-7 explains the end of the DNA better; the J call may be wrong. The CDR3 loop spans 13 amino acids. Germline assignment: CDR1 GTSNPN and CDR2 SVGIG (reference sequence). The CDR3 nucleotides are TGTGCCTGGACCGGACAGGATTCCTACGAGCAGTACTTC. The encoded protein is CAWTGQDSYEQYF.

The rearrangement uses TRBV5-3 and TRBJ2-7, with 7 bases lining up with TRBD1. TRBV5-3 is identified as an open reading frame with a role that is uncertain. The trim removed 1 base at V and 6 bases at J, leaving 7 bases unmatched. The CDR3 spans 14 residues. The CDR3 DNA reads as TGTGCCAGAAGCTTGCCGCACAGGGGAGTCGAGCAGTACTTC. Its translation: CARSLPHRGVEQYF.

This chain joins TRBV28 and TRBJ2-5; TRBD1 aligns across 7 bases. J was trimmed by 4 bases and V by 0 bases; bases with no gene match: 5. The germline V gene has CDR1 MDHEN and CDR2 SYDVKM. The CDR3 contains 15 residues. CDR3 amino acids: CASSLWKQGPETQYF. In DNA form, the CDR3 reads TGTGCCAGCAGTTTATGGAAACAGGGGCCAGAGACCCAGTACTTC.

The rearrangement links TRBV19 to TRBJ1-3; 10 nucleotides match TRBD1. The CDR3 runs to 18 residues. V gave up 5 bases and J gave up 0 bases; unmatched junction bases: 10. The germline CDR1 and CDR2 sequences are LNHDA and SQIVND (reference sequence). Here the CDR3 DNA reads TGTGCCAGTAGTCCAGAGGGACAGGGGAGCTCCTCTGGAAACACCATATATTTT. The encoded protein is CASSPEGQGSSSGNTIYF.

J is TRBJ2-3 and V is TRBV5-1; TRBD2 agrees at 11 bases. The CDR3 is 15 amino acids. V was pared by 0 bases and J by 5 bases, with 2 bases of the junction left unmatched. Germline-derived CDR1 and CDR2 are SGHRS and YFSETQ. The CDR3 reads CASSLGSGREDTQYF. The CDR3, as DNA: TGCGCCAGCAGCTTGGGTAGCGGGAGGGAAGATACGCAGTATTTT.

The rearrangement uses TRBV20-1 and TRBJ2-7; tentative D call: TRBD1 (5 bases). CDR1 and CDR2 (germline): DFQATT, SNEGSKA (reference sequence). Trimming removed 5 bases at V and 6 bases at J, with 11 bases between. This CDR3 contains 11 residues. CDR3 DNA sequence: TGCAGTGCTGGGCAGGGCAGCGAGCAGTACTTC. Translation gives CSAGQGSEQYF.

The rearrangement joins TRBV7-3 to TRBJ2-5; 7 bases align to TRBD2. The CDR3 covers 15 residues. V lost 4 bases to trimming and J lost 5 bases; unmatched junction nucleotides: 10. The V gene's germline CDR1 is SGHTA and CDR2 FQGTGA. In DNA, the CDR3 is TGTGCCAGCAGCTCTACCTCCGGGGGAGGGGAGACCCAGTACTTC. It encodes CASSSTSGGGETQYF. The full variable domain, with the rest looked up from reference TRBV7-3 and TRBJ2-5, is GAGVSQTPSNKVTEKGKYVELRCDPISGHTALYWYRQSLGQGPEFLIYFQGTGAADDSGLPNDRFFAVRPEGSVSTLKIQRTERGDSAVYLCASSSTSGGGETQYFGPGTRLLVL.

This chain uses TRBV21-1 with TRBJ2-7; the D call TRBD1 from the table was never checked on the DNA. TRBV21-1 is a pseudogene segment. The CDR3 has 17 amino acids. The DNA of the CDR3 is TGTGCCAGCAGCAAAGCGCTAGGGGGAAGGAGCTCCTACGAGCAGTACTTC. It is translated as CASSKALGGRSSYEQYF.

This chain links TRBV7-3 with TRBJ2-2; 10 nucleotides match TRBD1. CDR3 length equals 17 residues. V shed 5 bases and J 7 bases; nucleotides not matched to a gene: 13. Looked up from germline, CDR1 is SGHTA and CDR2 is FQGTGA. The CDR3: CASSRIGRQGAGGELFF. CDR3 bases: TGTGCCAGCAGCCGTATAGGGCGACAGGGGGCCGGCGGGGAGCTGTTTTTT.

This clone was counted a few times. The CDR3 is CASSLGTGSGYEQYF. CDR3 DNA: TGTGCCAGCAGCTTGGGGACAGGGAGCGGCTACGAGCAGTACTTC. This chain connects TRBV5-4 to TRBJ2-7; 8 bases are a match to TRBD1. CDR3 length: 15 amino acids. Trimming removed 0 bases from V and 3 bases from J; junction bases left unmatched: 5. CDR1 SGHNT and CDR2 YYREEE come from the germline V gene (reference sequence).

The chain has TRBV5-4 and TRBJ2-2, with D possibly matching TRBD2 (5 bases). Germline V lookup: CDR1 SGHNT, CDR2 YYREEE (reference sequence). The length of the CDR3 is 15 residues. The germline V and J ends were trimmed by 6 bases and 3 bases, with 15 bases remaining between them. CDR3 sequence (DNA): TGTGCCAGCACCCCCGGGGTTAGATACACCGGGGAGCTGTTTTTT. It translates to CASTPGVRYTGELFF.

This chain joins TRBV29-1 and TRBJ2-1; 9 bases are shared with TRBD2. The CDR3 is 14 amino acids. From germline, CDR1 is SQVTM and CDR2 ANQGSEA. V gave up 6 bases and J gave up 9 bases; unmatched junction bases: 12. The CDR3 coding sequence is TGCAGCGTCGCTAAGGGACTAGCCTCCGGTGAGCAGTTCTTC. Protein: CSVAKGLASGEQFF.

DNA of the CDR3: TGTGCCAGCAGCCCGGGACTAGCGGGGGGGAATACGCAGTATTTT. It is translated as CASSPGLAGGNTQYF. The J gene is TRBJ2-3, the V gene TRBV7-2, with 16 nucleotides matching TRBD2. The CDR3 has 15 amino acids. Germline V gene data show CDR1 as SGHTA and CDR2 as FQGNSA. J was trimmed by 7 bases and V by 5 bases; bases with no gene match: 3.

V and J are TRBV7-6 and TRBJ1-1; TRBD1 might be the D (5 bases). CDR1 and CDR2 from the germline V gene are SGHVS and FNYEAQ. The ends were cut back, 6 bases at V and 1 base at J, with 9 bases in the middle. This CDR3 is built from 13 residues. As DNA, the CDR3 is TGTGCCAGCAGACAGGACACGAACACTGAAGCTTTCTTT. Protein sequence: CASRQDTNTEAFF.

This rearrangement joins TRBV7-9 to TRBJ1-2; D ambiguous. The V end lost 2 bases, the J end lost 4 bases, and 26 bases lay between the germline ends. Germline CDR1 reads SEHNR; CDR2 reads FQNEAQ (reference sequence). The CDR3 loop spans 19 amino acids. DNA of the CDR3: TGTGCCAGCAGCTTAAGTGGTCTGTCCTATAATGAGCCTCCCTATGGCTACACCTTC. Its translation: CASSLSGLSYNEPPYGYTF.

The CDR3 loop reads CASSPGTSGRATDTQYF. DNA for the CDR3: TGCGCCAGCAGCCCAGGGACTAGCGGGAGGGCCACAGATACGCAGTATTTT. The chain carries TRBV5-1 and TRBJ2-3; 16 nucleotides align to TRBD2. CDR3 length: 17 amino acids. The V and J ends lost 4 bases and 2 bases, in that order; junction bases with no gene match: 4. Germline V gene lookup returns CDR1 SGHRS and CDR2 YFSETQ.

This chain links TRBV28 with TRBJ2-1; D is uncertain. This CDR3 is 15 amino acids long. The V gene lost 8 bases and the J gene lost 0 bases, with 14 bases spanning the gap. Germline V gene sequence: CDR1 MDHEN, CDR2 SYDVKM. DNA for the CDR3: TGTGCCAGCGGAGTAACCTTACGCTCCTACAATGAGCAGTTCTTC. Its translation is CASGVTLRSYNEQFF.

CDR3 protein: CASSKEPRETYYGYTF. The DNA of the CDR3 is TGTGCCAGCAGCAAGGAACCCCGGGAGACGTACTATGGCTACACCTTC. V usage is TRBV5-4 and J usage is TRBJ1-2; D is uncertain. Trimming cost V 4 bases and J 3 bases, with 19 bases left between them. This CDR3 spans 16 amino acids. The germline gives CDR1 SGHNT, CDR2 YYREEE (reference sequence).

J is TRBJ2-1 and V is TRBV5-6; the D is unclear. Trimming removed 0 bases from V and 13 bases from J, with 8 bases in between. Germline CDR1 SGHDT, CDR2 YYEEEE. The CDR3 length is 11 residues. The DNA of the CDR3 is TGTGCCAGCAGCTTGGCCCGCGAACAGTTCTTC. This gives the protein CASSLAREQFF.

The genes are TRBV7-9 and TRBJ1-2; a weak D match, TRBD1 (5 bases). The V gene lost 0 bases and the J gene lost 4 bases, with 6 bases spanning the gap. The CDR3 runs to 13 residues. Germline CDR1 and CDR2: SEHNR and FQNEAQ (reference sequence). The CDR3 DNA reads as TGTGCCAGCAGCTTAGCGCAGGGCTATGGCTACACCTTC. Translation gives CASSLAQGYGYTF.

This chain uses TRBV5-1 with TRBJ1-6; tentatively, D is TRBD1 (5 bases). V lost 0 bases, J lost 12 bases, and 16 bases lay in between. Germline CDR1 reads SGHRS; CDR2 reads YFSETQ. The CDR3 consists of 15 residues. CDR3 residues: CASSLGGGGARPLHF. The CDR3 DNA reads TGCGCCAGCAGCTTGGGGGGCGGGGGAGCACGACCCCTCCACTTT.

V is TRBV7-2 and J is TRBJ2-1; a weak D match, TRBD1 (5 bases). The CDR3 totals 11 residues. CDR1 and CDR2 from the germline V gene are SGHTA and FQGNSA. The V end lost 3 bases, the J end lost 11 bases, and 8 bases lay between the germline ends. The DNA of the CDR3 is TGTGCCAGCAGCTTCAACAGGAAGCAGTTCTTC. Translated: CASSFNRKQFF.